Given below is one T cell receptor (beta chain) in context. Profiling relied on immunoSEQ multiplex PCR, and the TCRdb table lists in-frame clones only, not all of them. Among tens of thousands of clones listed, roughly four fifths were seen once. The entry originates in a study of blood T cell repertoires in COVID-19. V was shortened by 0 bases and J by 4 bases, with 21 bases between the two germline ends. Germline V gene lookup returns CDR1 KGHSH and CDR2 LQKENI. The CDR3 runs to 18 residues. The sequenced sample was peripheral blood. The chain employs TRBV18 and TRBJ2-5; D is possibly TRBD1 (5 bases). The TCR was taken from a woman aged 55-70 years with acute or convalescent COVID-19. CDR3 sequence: CASSPPRQLRFSLETQYF. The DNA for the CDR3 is TGTGCCAGCTCACCACCCCGACAGCTAAGATTTTCGTTAGAGACCCAGTACTTC.